This T cell receptor beta chain is from a study of T cells in Graves' hyperthyroidism and ophthalmopathy. The CDR3 regions of TCR beta were amplified from RNA transcripts. The HTBI primer set was used in a first-round RT-PCR of the TCR CDR3. One entry per CDR3 protein, called by TCRdb with MiXCR from the multiplex PCR reads. The data contain about 540,000 distinct CDR3 sequences, roughly 50% of them singletons. Those with hyperthyroidism were 18 to 65 years old, newly diagnosed, and ill for under 2 months. The germline V gene encodes CDR1 SQVTM and CDR2 ANQGSEA. This CDR3 contains 10 residues. Trimming stripped 7 bases from V and 3 bases from J, with 7 bases between.

The clonotype was recovered from a woman aged 18-30 years with Graves' hyperthyroidism. The sample comprised peripheral blood or thyroid tissue (not recorded which). V gene TRBV29-1 combines with J gene TRBJ2-7; D perhaps matches TRBD1 (6 bases). CDR3 in DNA: TGCAGCGCGGACAGCTACGAGCAGTACTTC. Translation gives CSADSYEQYF.